Reported below is one TCR beta chain. Its cognate antigen is unknown. The record originates from a study of graft-versus-host responses after intestinal transplantation. Study-wide findings and caveats: High graft-versus-host to host-versus-graft clonal ratios were found in allografts of patients who had graft-donor T cell macrochimerism.

TCRdb's copy holds only in-frame clones and misses some; the assay was immunoSEQ multiplex PCR. Of about 88,000 clones in the sample, 80% to 95% were seen once. The germline V gene encodes CDR1 SEHNR and CDR2 FQNEAQ (reference sequence). The CDR3 spans 13 residues. V was pared by 5 bases and J by 1 base, with 7 bases between. The chain is built from TRBV7-9 and TRBJ2-3; the D is unclear. The material was unstimulated CD4+ T cells sorted from spleen or lymph node cells, obtained before intestinal transplant. The clonotype comes from a human donor who received an intestinal transplant. This CDR3 is CASSRPGTDTQYF. CDR3 in DNA: TGTGCCAGCAGCCGTCCAGGCACAGATACGCAGTATTTT.